One and the same sample provided the 27 T cell receptor beta chains below, sequenced in a study of regulatory T cells in long-lasting Graves disease. The authors built TCR beta libraries using iRepertoire HTBI primers and Arm-PCR of CDR3 regions. MiXCR, applied by TCRdb to the multiplex PCR reads, yields one record per CDR3 protein. This sample has 400,000 to 450,000 distinct CDR3 sequences; about a quarter occur once, and the top ten carry around 24%. Specified time point: persistent/refractory GD, antithyroid drugs over 5 years with positive TRAb. Extracted RNA from PBMCs served as the source of the TCR library. This sample comprised peripheral blood mononuclear cells (PBMCs), obtained when the disease was refractory, from a patient treated with antithyroid drugs. The receptors originated from a female donor with Graves disease.

The V gene is TRBV15, the J gene TRBJ1-4; TRBD1 matches 9 bases. With 0 bases clipped from V and 2 bases from J, the junction kept 10 bases outside the gene matches. The germline V gene has CDR1 LNHNV and CDR2 YYDKDF (reference sequence). CDR3 length: 19 amino acids. CDR3 nucleotide sequence: TGTGCCACCAGCAGAGATCTTGGGACAGGGTCGTCCACTAATGAAAAACTGTTTTTT. Protein: CATSRDLGTGSSTNEKLFF. Using reference TRBV15 and TRBJ1-4 for the parts outside the CDR3, the full variable domain is DAMVIQNPRYQVTQFGKPVTLSCSQTLNHNVMYWYQQKSSQAPKLLFHYYDKDFNNEADTPDNFQSRRPNTSFCFLDIRSPGLGDTAMYLCATSRDLGTGSSTNEKLFFGSGTQLSVL.

This chain links TRBV19 with TRBJ2-7; 7 bases line up with TRBD1. The CDR3 sequence is 13 residues long. The V gene end was trimmed by 4 bases and the J gene end by 4 bases; junction bases not matched to a gene: 4. The germline V gene encodes CDR1 LNHDA and CDR2 SQIVND (reference sequence). The DNA for the CDR3 is TGTGCCAGTAGTAGGGGACAGAGATACGAGCAGTACTTC. Residues: CASSRGQRYEQYF.

This clonotype has a handful of counts. The rearrangement links TRBV3-1 to TRBJ2-2; perhaps TRBD2 as D (5 bases). Germline CDR1 reads LGHDT; CDR2 reads YNNKEL (reference sequence). V lost 4 bases, J lost 3 bases, and 12 bases lay in between. The CDR3 runs to 15 residues. CDR3: CASSPYGVYTGELFF. The CDR3 bases are TGTGCCAGCAGCCCGTACGGGGTCTACACCGGGGAGCTGTTTTTT.

A few counts support this clonotype. CDR3 sequence: CASSFSLAGTKTDTQYF. For the CDR3, the DNA is TGTGCCAGCAGCTTTTCTCTAGCGGGAACAAAGACAGATACGCAGTATTTT. The chain joins TRBV7-2 to TRBJ2-3; 9 nucleotides match TRBD2. Germline values: CDR1 SGHTA, CDR2 FQGNSA. Unmatched junction bases numbered 10, after V lost 3 bases and J lost 3 bases. The CDR3 has 17 amino acids.

This clonotype was picked up many times. The chain carries TRBV10-2 and TRBJ1-2; D is ambiguous. The V end was cut by 2 bases, the J end by 4 bases, with 14 bases between. This CDR3 contains 15 residues. Germline assignment: CDR1 WSHSY and CDR2 SAAADI. CDR3 nucleotides: TGCGCCAGCAGTGAGAAGGGAGGTCATGGCTATGGCTACACCTTC. This sequence encodes CASSEKGGHGYGYTF.

This clonotype occurred a few times. The rearrangement joins TRBV7-9 to TRBJ1-4; D uncertain. This CDR3 has 12 residues. CDR1 is SEHNR, CDR2 FQNEAQ, per germline (reference sequence). Trimming left V 3 bases short and J 9 bases short, with 8 bases between. The CDR3 protein is CASSLTGQKLFF. Here the CDR3 DNA reads TGTGCCAGCAGCTTGACCGGACAAAAACTGTTTTTT.

This clonotype was observed a few times. This likely stems from a read error, as it lies one base from a far larger clone. J is TRBJ2-5 and V is TRBV7-7, with TRBD1 matching 7 bases. This CDR3 comprises 16 residues. The germline CDR1 and CDR2 sequences are SSHAT and FNYEAQ (reference sequence). CDR3 bases: TGTGTCAGCAGCTTGAGACAGGGCCGGTTGAGGGAGACCCAGTACTTC. Amino acids: CVSSLRQGRLRETQYF.

In this sample, this clonotype turned up many times. The rearrangement joins TRBV10-3 to TRBJ1-6; tentatively, D is TRBD1 (5 bases). From germline, CDR1 is ENHRY and CDR2 SYGVKD. V was pared by 3 bases and J by 10 bases, with 16 bases between. The CDR3 spans 15 residues. The CDR3 region is CAISDAGQGGSPLHF. The CDR3 bases are TGTGCCATCAGTGATGCAGGGCAGGGTGGCTCACCCCTCCACTTT.

The chain uses TRBV25-1 and TRBJ2-7; D is possibly TRBD1 (5 bases). Germline-derived CDR1 and CDR2 are MGHDK and SYGVNS. The CDR3 is 17 amino acids. V gave up 9 bases and J gave up 3 bases, with 27 bases separating them. CDR3 DNA sequence: TGTGCCAGTCAAACGGTCGAAGGGGCTGTGAGGTTCTACGAGCAGTACTTC. Translating it yields CASQTVEGAVRFYEQYF.

A few counts support this clonotype. The chain joins TRBV12-3 or TRBV12-4 to TRBJ2-2, with 7 bases matching TRBD1. This CDR3 has 15 residues. With 3 bases clipped from V and 5 bases from J, the junction kept 6 bases outside the gene matches. Here the CDR3 DNA reads TGTGCCAGCAGTTTTTCGAGGGGGCGGACCGGGGAGCTGTTTTTT. This codes for CASSFSRGRTGELFF.

V gene TRBV7-8 combines with J gene TRBJ1-2; no clear D gene. The germline CDR1 and CDR2 sequences are SGHVS and FQNEAQ. V was cut by 1 base and J by 14 bases, with 23 bases left in between. The CDR3 runs to 15 residues. The CDR3: CASSLGGGTPMARTF. The CDR3 DNA reads TGTGCCAGCAGCTTAGGGGGAGGCACCCCTATGGCTAGGACCTTC.

This clonotype showed up just a few times. The chain links TRBV19 to TRBJ2-7; 10 bases match TRBD2. After removal of 5 bases from V and 5 bases from J, the junction contained 6 bases not matched to a gene. Germline values: CDR1 LNHDA, CDR2 SQIVND (reference sequence). This CDR3 contains 14 residues. As DNA, the CDR3 is TGTGCCAGTAGTTCTTCTAGCGGGAGTCACGAGCAGTACTTC. Translating it yields CASSSSSGSHEQYF.

The J gene is TRBJ2-6, the V gene TRBV12-3 or TRBV12-4, with a possible D match to TRBD1 (5 bases). Trimming shortened V by 3 bases and J by 4 bases, and 16 bases separated the two germline ends. This CDR3 spans 17 amino acids. The CDR3: CASSLWIQGSGANVLTF. For the CDR3, the DNA is TGTGCCAGCAGTTTGTGGATCCAGGGATCCGGGGCCAACGTCCTGACTTTC.

V is TRBV28 and J is TRBJ2-7; D may be TRBD2 (6 bases). V was clipped by 2 bases and J by 5 bases, with 16 bases between them. Looked up from germline, CDR1 is MDHEN and CDR2 is SYDVKM. The CDR3 sequence is 15 residues long. The CDR3 reads CASSLVAGRRHEQYF. CDR3 DNA sequence: TGTGCCAGCAGTTTAGTGGCGGGAAGACGCCACGAGCAGTACTTC.

The chain uses TRBV20-1 and TRBJ1-5, with a tentative D call TRBD1 (5 bases). The CDR3 is 15 amino acids. The germline gives CDR1 DFQATT, CDR2 SNEGSKA (reference sequence). V gave up 4 bases and J gave up 2 bases, with 15 bases separating them. This chain's CDR3 is CSANPWDGGNQPQHF. DNA of the CDR3: TGCAGTGCTAATCCCTGGGACGGTGGCAATCAGCCCCAGCATTTT.

The rearrangement uses TRBV20-1 and TRBJ2-7; 7 bases align to TRBD1. CDR1 DFQATT and CDR2 SNEGSKA come from the germline V gene (reference sequence). Trimming cost V 5 bases and J 1 base; bases outside gene matches: 14. The CDR3 sequence is 16 residues long. The CDR3: CSAGHRDSRFSYEQYF. The CDR3 nucleotides read TGCAGTGCTGGGCACCGGGACAGCCGGTTTTCCTACGAGCAGTACTTC.

Only one count was recorded for this clonotype. The DNA of the CDR3 is TGTGCCAGCAGTACGGGACAGTTATACAATGAGCAGTTCTTC. Translation gives CASSTGQLYNEQFF. The gene calls are TRBV28 and TRBJ2-1; 7 bases match TRBD1. The germline gives CDR1 MDHEN, CDR2 SYDVKM. The CDR3 length is 14 residues. Trimming at V came to 5 bases and at J to 4 bases, leaving 5 bases not matched to a gene.

This chain connects TRBV30 to TRBJ2-7, with TRBD1 as a possible D gene (6 bases). This CDR3 is 14 amino acids long. V lost 3 bases and J lost 3, with 15 bases in between. Germline V gene lookup returns CDR1 GTSNPN and CDR2 SVGIG (reference sequence). CDR3: CAWSRDMIVYEQYF. CDR3 bases: TGTGCCTGGAGCCGGGACATGATAGTCTACGAGCAGTACTTC.

The rearrangement links TRBV7-9 to TRBJ1-2; D is perhaps TRBD1 (5 bases). V shed 8 bases and J shed 2 bases, with 21 bases lying between them. The CDR3 extends over 16 amino acids. The germline CDR1 and CDR2 sequences are SEHNR and FQNEAQ (reference sequence). The CDR3 DNA sequence: TGTGCCAGCGGAGAGCTTGGGGGACGGACCAACTATGGCTACACCTTC. Protein: CASGELGGRTNYGYTF. The variable domain in full, with the rest retrieved from reference TRBV7-9 and TRBJ1-2, is DTGVSQNPRHKITKRGQNVTFRCDPISEHNRLYWYRQTLGQGPEFLTYFQNEAQLEKSRLLSDRFSAERPKGSFSTLEIQRTEQGDSAMYLCASGELGGRTNYGYTFGSGTRLTVV.

The chain carries TRBV7-9 and TRBJ1-2, with D maybe TRBD1 (5 bases). The germline V gene has CDR1 SEHNR and CDR2 FQNEAQ (reference sequence). The CDR3 is made up of 16 amino acids. V gave up 0 bases and J gave up 5 bases, with 16 bases separating them. CDR3 in DNA: TGTGCCAGCAGCTTAGCTACGGGAGGGACGCTGTATGGCTACACCTTC. This codes for CASSLATGGTLYGYTF.

This clonotype has just a few counts. The chain links TRBV6-5 to TRBJ2-7; D gene ambiguous. The V end was cut by 1 base, the J end by 5 bases, with 9 bases between. The CDR3 runs to 13 residues. Germline CDR1 is MNHEY and CDR2 is SVGAGI. CDR3 sequence: CASSYYGPNEQYF. The CDR3 bases are TGTGCCAGCAGTTACTACGGCCCCAACGAGCAGTACTTC.

The rearrangement links TRBV28 to TRBJ2-2; D perhaps matches TRBD2 (6 bases). The germline gives CDR1 MDHEN, CDR2 SYDVKM. The CDR3 is 16 residues long. V was cut by 6 bases and J by 6 bases, with 20 bases left in between. The CDR3 DNA sequence: TGTGCCAGCAGCAACCTAAAGGGACTCACCGCCGGGGAGCTGTTTTTT. This encodes CASSNLKGLTAGELFF.

This chain links TRBV29-1 with TRBJ2-3; 11 bases line up with TRBD1. Trimming at V came to 6 bases and at J to 2 bases, leaving 7 bases not matched to a gene. This CDR3 is 15 amino acids long. Germline V gene lookup returns CDR1 SQVTM and CDR2 ANQGSEA. The CDR3 nucleotides read TGCAGCGTAGGACAGGGGGCATTAACCACAGATACGCAGTATTTT. Translated: CSVGQGALTTDTQYF.

This clonotype was seen a handful of times. A junction end diverges from the germline sequence, so it may reflect a read error. The chain uses TRBV20-1 and TRBJ1-3; D is perhaps TRBD1 (6 bases). This CDR3 spans 14 amino acids. Germline V gene data show CDR1 as DFQATT and CDR2 as SNEGSKA (reference sequence). The CDR3 sequence: CSARFGTLGSTIYF. The DNA of the CDR3 is TGCAGTGCTCGATTCGGGACACTAGGAAGCACCATATATTTT.

This clonotype was picked up a small number of times. This chain joins TRBV10-3 and TRBJ2-5, with D possibly matching TRBD2 (5 bases). Trimming removed 2 bases at V and 5 bases at J, with 12 bases between. The CDR3 covers 14 residues. The germline CDR1 and CDR2 sequences are ENHRY and SYGVKD. The DNA of the CDR3 is TGTGCCATCAGTGAGGCTAGCCCAAGTGAGACCCAGTACTTC. Protein sequence: CAISEASPSETQYF.

This clonotype has a handful of counts. The V and J genes are TRBV30 and TRBJ2-5; 7 bases align to TRBD1. CDR1 and CDR2 (germline): GTSNPN, SVGIG (reference sequence). J gave up 1 base and V 4 bases, and 6 bases lay outside the gene matches. The CDR3 spans 14 residues. CDR3 DNA: TGTGCCTGGACTTTGACAGGGATCCAAGAGACCCAGTACTTC. It specifies CAWTLTGIQETQYF.

This clonotype was detected a few times. The junction departs from germline at one end; a sequencing error may be responsible. The chain employs TRBV30 and TRBJ1-2; D not certain. From germline, CDR1 is GTSNPN and CDR2 SVGIG (reference sequence). The CDR3 contains 13 residues. The CDR3 nucleotides read TGTGCCTGGAGTGTACTAGGGAACTATGACTACACCTTC. It codes for CAWSVLGNYDYTF.